A selection of T cell receptor beta chains follows, all from one sample in a study of blood T cell repertoires in COVID-19. The method was immunoSEQ multiplex PCR; TCRdb's version includes in-frame clones alone and lacks a portion of them. The sample includes some 370,000 clones, more than 70% of them seen just once. The sample was peripheral blood. These receptors originate from a man between 35 and 55 years old with acute or convalescent COVID-19. Both conserved end residues are part of each CDR3. The order of the fields is clone size, D gene, V gene, J gene, CDR3 DNA, CDR3 protein. The D gene is left open where the match is weak. The size entry is marked missing in some rows and otherwise reads once, few, many or a size class.

NA	NA	TRBV5-5	TRBJ1-3	TGTGCCAGCAGCCGGCGTCAACCCACAGGGAGGGTAGGAAACACCATATATTTT	CASSRRQPTGRVGNTIYF
NA	NA	TRBV20-1	TRBJ2-5	TGCAGTGCTCAGGGCCCAGAGACCCAGTACTTC	CSAQGPETQYF
NA	TRBD1	TRBV29-1	TRBJ1-2	TGCAGCGTTGCGCCAGGGGGGACCTATGGCTACACCTTC	CSVAPGGTYGYTF
NA	NA	TRBV6-5	TRBJ1-6	TGTGCCAGCAGTTCCGGGTTGATGGATTCACCCCTCCACTTT	CASSSGLMDSPLHF
NA	TRBD1	TRBV30	TRBJ1-1	TGTGCCTGGAGAGGGGTCCCGGGACAGGGTTCTTTGATGAACACTGAAGCTTTCTTT	CAWRGVPGQGSLMNTEAFF
NA	TRBD1	TRBV11-1	TRBJ1-2	TGTGCCAGCAGCCACGGACAGGCGCTGGGGGGCTACACCTTC	CASSHGQALGGYTF
NA	NA	TRBV11-2	TRBJ2-7	TGTGCCAGCAGCTTAGGGCTCAGCGGATTCTACTACGAGCAGTACTTC	CASSLGLSGFYYEQYF
once	NA	TRBV3-1/TRBV3-2	TRBJ2-7	TGTGCCAGCAGCCAAGATATGAGCCCATCCTACGAGCAGTACTTC	CASSQDMSPSYEQYF
NA	TRBD2	TRBV29-1	TRBJ2-1	TGCAGCCTAGGACTAGCGGGGTACAATGAGCAGTTCTTC	CSLGLAGYNEQFF
NA	TRBD1	TRBV28	TRBJ1-2	TGTGCCAGCAGTTCGCCGGACAGGGCGACATTAAACTATGGCTACACCTTC	CASSSPDRATLNYGYTF
few	NA	TRBV30	TRBJ1-5	TGTGCCTGGAGTCAGGGAAATAGCAATCAGCCCCAGCATTTT	CAWSQGNSNQPQHF
NA	TRBD1	TRBV28	TRBJ2-5	TGTGCCAGCAGTTTAGGGACAGGGAAAGAGACCCAGTACTTC	CASSLGTGKETQYF
NA	NA	TRBV28	TRBJ1-1	TGTGCCAGCAGTTTTGTAAGCCTAGGATCCACTGAAGCTTTCTTT	CASSFVSLGSTEAFF
NA	TRBD1	TRBV7-9	TRBJ2-5	TGTGCCAGCAGCTTTTCGGTCGGGGCAGGGACAGGGAGAGAGACCCAGTACTTC	CASSFSVGAGTGRETQYF
few	NA	TRBV25-1	TRBJ1-1	TGTGCCAGCAGTGTGGGGAGGGGAGCTTTCTTT	CASSVGRGAFF
once	TRBD1	TRBV18	TRBJ2-1	TGTGCCAGCTCACCACTCAGACAGGGGGCTGGAAATGAGCAGTTCTTC	CASSPLRQGAGNEQFF
NA	NA	TRBV9	TRBJ2-2	TGTGCCAGCAGCGTAAAATCGGCCGGGGAGCTGTTTTTT	CASSVKSAGELFF
NA	TRBD1	TRBV19	TRBJ2-3	TGTGCCAGTAGTATTCGACAGGGGGGCACAGATACGCAGTATTTT	CASSIRQGGTDTQYF
NA	TRBD2	TRBV7-6	TRBJ2-5	TGTGCCAGCAGCCCGAATAGCGGGATGATAGAGACCCAGTACTTC	CASSPNSGMIETQYF
NA	NA	TRBV5-1	TRBJ1-5	TGCGCCAGCAGCCCTGACGGGGTAGCGGATCAGCCCCAGCATTTT	CASSPDGVADQPQHF
NA	TRBD1	TRBV10-3	TRBJ1-2	TGTGCCATCAGTGTTACGGGACAGGGTACGGCTGGCTACACCTTC	CAISVTGQGTAGYTF
NA	TRBD1	TRBV3-1/TRBV3-2	TRBJ2-1	TGTGCCAGCAGCCTCGGACAGGGTTCCTACAATGAGCAGTTCTTC	CASSLGQGSYNEQFF
few	TRBD2	TRBV29-1	TRBJ2-7	TGCAGCGTCGTCGCAAGACTAGCGGTCCACTACGAGCAGTACTTC	CSVVARLAVHYEQYF
NA	TRBD2	TRBV12-3/TRBV12-4	TRBJ2-7	TGTGCCAGCAGTGGGCTAGCGGGGGAAGAGCAGTACTTC	CASSGLAGEEQYF
NA	NA	TRBV5-6	TRBJ1-1	TGTGCCAGCAGCTTGGACAGTTACACTGAAGCTTTCTTT	CASSLDSYTEAFF
NA	NA	TRBV14	TRBJ2-7	TGTGCCAGCAGCCAAGCCCCGATACTGTACTTC	CASSQAPILYF
once	NA	TRBV9	TRBJ2-4	TGTGCCAGCGGGTTAGGGGAAAACATTCAGTACTTC	CASGLGENIQYF
once	TRBD1	TRBV28	TRBJ1-4	TGTGCCAGCAGTACCAGACAGGGAACTAATGAAAAACTGTTTTTT	CASSTRQGTNEKLFF
once	NA	TRBV18	TRBJ1-2	TGTGCCAGCTCACCTGTGACACACAACTATGGCTACACCTTC	CASSPVTHNYGYTF
once	NA	TRBV5-1	TRBJ2-2	TGCGCCAGCTTTGGGGAGCACAGATCGAACACCGGGGAGCTGTTTTTT	CASFGEHRSNTGELFF
NA	TRBD1	TRBV28	TRBJ1-5	TGTGCCAGCAGTTGGGACAGGGAAAATCAGCCCCAGCATTTT	CASSWDRENQPQHF
NA	NA	TRBV7-9	TRBJ1-1	TGTGCCAGCAGCCCCGAGGCTCGCACTGAAGCTTTCTTT	CASSPEARTEAFF
NA	TRBD2	TRBV5-5	TRBJ2-2	TGTGCCAGCAGCTCCATAGCGGGGGGTAACACCGGGGAGCTGTTTTTT	CASSSIAGGNTGELFF
NA	NA	TRBV19	TRBJ1-1	TGTGCCAGCCGCGGGGGGGCGGCTTTCTTT	CASRGGAAFF
few	TRBD1	TRBV30	TRBJ1-2	TGTGCCTGGAGTGGTAGAGGACAGGGAGATTATGGCTACACCTTC	CAWSGRGQGDYGYTF
NA	NA	TRBV15	TRBJ1-4	TGTGCCACCAGCAGAGTTGGGGGGTTAACTAATGAAAAACTGTTTTTT	CATSRVGGLTNEKLFF
once	NA	TRBV7-9	TRBJ1-4	TGTGCCAGCAGCCGAGCGGGTAGGGGACTGAATAATGAAAAACTGTTTTTT	CASSRAGRGLNNEKLFF
NA	NA	TRBV2	TRBJ1-5	TGTGCCAGCAGGGGCAGTCGAAACAATCAGCCCCAGCATTTT	CASRGSRNNQPQHF
NA	NA	TRBV6-5	TRBJ1-6	TGTGCCAGCAGTCCCGACAGGAATTTGACACCCCTCCACTTT	CASSPDRNLTPLHF
NA	NA	TRBV5-8	TRBJ1-6	TGTGCCAGCAGCTCGAGGTTGAATTCACCCCTCCACTTT	CASSSRLNSPLHF
NA	TRBD1	TRBV28	TRBJ2-7	TGTGCCAGCAGCTCCGGGACAGTCCCTTACGAGCAGTACTTC	CASSSGTVPYEQYF
NA	TRBD2	TRBV9	TRBJ2-7	TGTGCCAGCAGCGTCGCGGCGGGGGAGTACTACGAGCAGTACTTC	CASSVAAGEYYEQYF
NA	NA	TRBV28	TRBJ1-4	TGTGCCAGCAGTTCATTTATAGTCTCCAGGGGTAATGAAAAACTGTTTTTT	CASSSFIVSRGNEKLFF
NA	NA	TRBV6-6	TRBJ1-3	TGTGCCAGCAGTTACTCTCCGGTAGGAAACACCATATATTTT	CASSYSPVGNTIYF
NA	NA	TRBV21-1	TRBJ1-5	TGTGCCAGCAGCAAAATAAGGGCCGGGACACGGCCTTATAGCAATCAGCCCCAGCATTTT	CASSKIRAGTRPYSNQPQHF
NA	NA	TRBV19	TRBJ1-1	TGTGCCAGTAGTAATCCCTTGGAAGCTTTCTTT	CASSNPLEAFF
NA	NA	TRBV29-1	TRBJ1-2	TGCAGCGTCATACAGGGCTACTATGGCTACACCTTC	CSVIQGYYGYTF
NA	NA	TRBV7-2	TRBJ2-3	TGTGCCAGCAGCTTAGGACGGGGGGCCCTCACAGATACGCAGTATTTT	CASSLGRGALTDTQYF
NA	NA	TRBV6-1	TRBJ1-2	TGTGCCAGCAGTGAAGACGGCCTAGCTAACTATGGCTACACCTTC	CASSEDGLANYGYTF
NA	TRBD1	TRBV7-9	TRBJ1-2	TGTGCCAGCAGCCCCCGGGACAGCATCTATGGCTACACCTTC	CASSPRDSIYGYTF